One and the same sample provided the 10 T cell receptor beta chains below, sequenced in a study of blood T cell repertoires in COVID-19. Profiled with immunoSEQ multiplex PCR; TCRdb holds only in-frame clones, not every one. The sample contains fewer than 350,000 clones, about 90% of which appear only once. The sequenced material came from PBMCs or T cells enriched from blood (not recorded which). These receptors came from a woman younger than 35 with acute COVID-19.

This clone was observed a handful of times. The J gene is TRBJ2-3, the V gene TRBV5-1; possibly TRBD2 for D (5 bases). V was shortened by 2 bases and J by 2 bases, with 12 bases between the two germline ends. The CDR3 is 15 residues long. CDR1 is SGHRS, CDR2 YFSETQ, per germline. CDR3 DNA: TGCGCCAGCAGCTTAATTGTGGACTCCACAGATACGCAGTATTTT. It codes for CASSLIVDSTDTQYF.

The genes are TRBV15 and TRBJ2-3; tentative D call: TRBD2 (6 bases). Per the germline V gene, CDR1 is LNHNV and CDR2 is YYDKDF (reference sequence). The ends were cut back, 5 bases at V and 6 bases at J, with 15 bases in the middle. CDR3 size: 14 residues. The CDR3 region has the DNA TGTGCCACCAGCCAGGGACTCGAGGTGGATACGCAGTATTTT. Translated: CATSQGLEVDTQYF.

The genes are TRBV4-1 and TRBJ2-7, with D possibly TRBD2 on 5 matching bases. V was cut by 0 bases and J by 3 bases, with 9 bases left in between. Looked up from germline, CDR1 is MGHRA and CDR2 is YSYEKL. The CDR3 spans 14 residues. The CDR3 protein is CASSQEGRGYEQYF. CDR3 DNA: TGCGCCAGCAGCCAAGAGGGGAGAGGCTACGAGCAGTACTTC.

Concerning this clone: The same CDR3 arises from other DNA sequences in this sample as well. Here the CDR3 reads CASSSGNNEQFF. As DNA, the CDR3 is TGCGCCAGCAGCTCGGGGAACAATGAGCAGTTCTTC. The chain joins TRBV5-1 to TRBJ2-1; tentative D call: TRBD2 (5 bases). V was cut by 3 bases and J by 5 bases, with 6 bases left in between. Germline-derived CDR1 and CDR2 are SGHRS and YFSETQ. The CDR3 runs 12 residues. Based on the CDR3 plus reference TRBV5-1 and TRBJ2-1, the full variable domain is KAGVTQTPRYLIKTRGQQVTLSCSPISGHRSVSWYQQTPGQGLQFLFEYFSETQRNKGNFPGRFSGRQFSNSRSEMNVSTLELGDSALYLCASSSGNNEQFFGPGTRLTVL.

Written as DNA, the CDR3 is TGTGCCAGCAGTTTTGCTAGCGGGAGTCTTACCTACAATGAGCAGTTCTTC. Protein sequence: CASSFASGSLTYNEQFF. The chain couples TRBV27 to TRBJ2-1; 10 bases align to TRBD2. Germline V gene lookup returns CDR1 MNHEY and CDR2 SMNVEV (reference sequence). The CDR3 contains 17 residues. Germline trimming cut 3 bases from V and 2 bases from J; bases unmatched to any gene: 7.

V is TRBV12-5 and J is TRBJ2-1; 9 bases are a match to TRBD2. The CDR3 is made up of 17 amino acids. The J segment lost 7 bases and the V segment lost 5 bases, leaving 15 bases of the junction unmatched. In germline, CDR1 is LGHNT, CDR2 FRNRAP. CDR3: CASGQTYSGGGRNEQFF. In DNA form, the CDR3 reads TGTGCTAGTGGTCAAACGTATAGCGGGGGCGGGAGGAATGAGCAGTTCTTC.

The CDR3, as DNA: TGTGCCAGCAGCTTTCCCGGGACAGGGATGGACAAAAACATTCAGTACTTC. This translates into CASSFPGTGMDKNIQYF. This chain connects TRBV7-9 to TRBJ2-4; TRBD1 aligns across 9 bases. V gave up 3 bases and J gave up 3 bases; unmatched junction bases: 9. Germline values: CDR1 SEHNR, CDR2 FQNEAQ (reference sequence). The CDR3 is 17 amino acids. The complete variable domain, with remaining parts taken from reference TRBV7-9 and TRBJ2-4, reads DTGVSQNPRHKITKRGQNVTFRCDPISEHNRLYWYRQTLGQGPEFLTYFQNEAQLEKSRLLSDRFSAERPKGSFSTLEIQRTEQGDSAMYLCASSFPGTGMDKNIQYFGAGTRLSVL.

J is TRBJ1-4 and V is TRBV20-1; D gene ambiguous. Germline-derived CDR1 and CDR2 are DFQATT and SNEGSKA (reference sequence). This CDR3 region has 14 residues. V shed 3 bases and J shed 8 bases, with 16 bases lying between them. The CDR3 loop reads CSASVSGFEEKLFF. CDR3 DNA: TGCAGTGCTAGTGTTTCGGGGTTTGAGGAAAAACTGTTTTTT.

CDR3 loop: CASSPFSGLANTGELFF. As DNA, the CDR3 is TGTGCCAGCTCACCATTCTCTGGACTGGCGAACACCGGGGAGCTGTTTTTT. J is TRBJ2-2 and V is TRBV18; D may be TRBD2 (5 bases). V was shortened by 2 bases and J by 0 bases, with 13 bases between the two germline ends. The germline gives CDR1 KGHSH, CDR2 LQKENI. This CDR3 has 17 residues.

This clone occurred once. V gene TRBV28 combines with J gene TRBJ2-5; a possible D gene is TRBD2 (5 bases). CDR3 length equals 15 residues. Per germline, CDR1 MDHEN and CDR2 SYDVKM. V lost 5 bases and J 4 bases, leaving 17 bases between the germline ends. The CDR3 nucleotides are TGTGCCAGCAGTCCTGTATCGGGAAGAGGAGAGACCCAGTACTTC. Its protein is CASSPVSGRGETQYF.